This T cell receptor beta chain came from a study of HIV-infected patients and healthy controls. General observations from the study: The authors saw processing only sixteen HIV-infected individuals as a major limitation on generality. Compared with untreated HIV+ repertoires, healthy controls showed roughly threefold more distinct CDR3s and higher Shannon diversity. Healthy controls carried many MAIT alpha-chain CDR3s, while HIV+ repertoires had few. The seeming recovery of the Gini index after therapy in HIV-infected patients vanished in size-matched data.

The junction had 3 bases not matched to a gene; V was cut back by 3 bases and J by 6 bases. Germline V gene data show CDR1 as DFQATT and CDR2 as SNEGSKA (reference sequence). CDR3 length equals 13 residues. Whole blood was used without fractionation, so all unsorted peripheral T cells were included. Reverse transcription used roughly 480 ng RNA and constant-region primers for alpha and beta. Separate chain-specific third strand synthesis with multiplexing indices produced the alpha and beta libraries. TCRdb analysed the 5' RACE reads with MiXCR anew, one entry per CDR3 protein. The table has 10,000 or so distinct CDR3 sequences, around 7.5% seen once; the top ten hold approximately 6%. With respect to this clonotype: Its specificity is unknown.

This chain joins TRBV20-1 and TRBJ1-5; 9 bases align to TRBD1. This receptor was obtained from an adult in good health. The sample was blood. The CDR3 DNA reads TGCAGTGCTAGCAGACAGGGGGTTCAGCCCCAGCATTTT. Protein product: CSASRQGVQPQHF.